Below are 21 T cell receptor beta chains sequenced from a single sample in a study of shared clonotypes between healthy human individuals. Here immunoSEQ multiplex PCR was the method, and the copy in TCRdb shows in-frame clones only, minus some. In the table there are 450,000 to 700,000 clones, nearly 97% of which are singletons. Naive CD8 cells comprised CD45RO-negative, CCR7-positively selected cells, excluding terminally differentiated effector memory CD45RA+ cells. The material sequenced was naive CD8+ T cells sorted from blood. These receptors were taken from a woman in her twenties or thirties in good health.

The CDR3 loop reads CASSFGTGTEAFF. The DNA of the CDR3 is TGTGCCAGCAGCTTTGGAACTGGCACTGAAGCTTTCTTT. J is TRBJ1-1 and V is TRBV13, with D unresolved. Trimming stripped 3 bases from V and 4 bases from J, with 9 bases between. This CDR3 has 13 amino acids. Per germline, CDR1 PRHDT and CDR2 FYEKMQ (reference sequence).

The chain joins TRBV11-2 to TRBJ2-1, with TRBD2 matching over 10 bases. The CDR3 covers 17 residues. J gave up 12 bases and V 1 base, and 15 bases lay outside the gene matches. Germline CDR1 and CDR2: SGHAT and FQNNGV. CDR3 protein: CASSLGASGSISRGQFF. CDR3 bases: TGTGCCAGCAGCTTAGGGGCTAGCGGGAGTATTAGTCGTGGGCAGTTCTTC.

The chain couples TRBV2 to TRBJ2-1, with TRBD2 matching 7 bases. This CDR3 region has 16 residues. The V gene's germline CDR1 is SNHLY and CDR2 FYNNEI. Unmatched junction bases numbered 5, after V lost 3 bases and J lost 0 bases. This chain's CDR3 is CASSEAGGSSYNEQFF. The CDR3 bases are TGTGCCAGCAGTGAGGCTGGCGGGAGCTCCTACAATGAGCAGTTCTTC.

The chain links TRBV21-1 to TRBJ2-2; TRBD2, the D gene given by the table, was not confirmed from the DNA. TRBV21-1 is designated a pseudogene. This CDR3 has 19 residues. For the CDR3, the DNA is TGTGCCAGCAGCCCTGGGGCAGGACCTGGAATAGCGGATACCGGGGAGCTGTTTTTT. It specifies CASSPGAGPGIADTGELFF.

The CDR3 loop is CASSTWAGGQKLFF. Written as DNA, the CDR3 is TGTGCCAGTAGTACATGGGCCGGAGGGCAAAAACTGTTTTTT. This chain links TRBV5-8 with TRBJ1-4; D gene ambiguous. The length of the CDR3 is 14 residues. Germline CDR1 reads SGHTS; CDR2 reads YDEGEE. Between the trimmed V and J ends, which lost 8 bases and 9 bases, there was a span of 20 bases. Variable domain in full (rest from reference TRBV5-8 and TRBJ1-4): EAGVTQSPTHLIKTRGQQATLRCSPISGHTSVYWYQQALGLGLQFLLWYDEGEERNRGNFPPRFSGRQFPNYSSELNVNALELEDSALYLCASSTWAGGQKLFFGSGTQLSVL.

The V call is TRBV29-1, the J call TRBJ2-3; 9 nucleotides line up with TRBD1. CDR1 and CDR2 (germline): SQVTM, ANQGSEA. Trimming removed 3 bases from V and 4 bases from J; junction bases left unmatched: 5. The CDR3 contains 14 residues. The CDR3 nucleotides are TGCAGCGTTGATTTGGGACAGGGACCAGATACGCAGTATTTT. As protein: CSVDLGQGPDTQYF.

The chain is built from TRBV29-1 and TRBJ2-1, with D unresolved. V was cut by 3 bases and J by 6 bases, with 9 bases left in between. Germline assignment: CDR1 SQVTM and CDR2 ANQGSEA. The CDR3 extends over 12 amino acids. CDR3 in amino acids: CSVEGNFNEQFF. Here the CDR3 DNA reads TGCAGCGTTGAGGGTAATTTCAATGAGCAGTTCTTC.

The chain is built from TRBV5-4 and TRBJ2-5; D may match TRBD1 or TRBD2 (5 bases each). The last part of the DNA fits TRBJ2-7 better; the J call may be wrong. Germline V gene data show CDR1 as SGHNT and CDR2 as YYREEE (reference sequence). The CDR3 is made up of 15 amino acids. CDR3 coding DNA: TGTGCCAGCAGCTTGGGGGGGAAAGCGGCGTACGAGCAGTACTTC. It yields the protein CASSLGGKAAYEQYF.

The chain links TRBV5-4 to TRBJ2-6; no firm D call. Germline loops: CDR1 SGHNT, CDR2 YYREEE (reference sequence). This CDR3 is built from 15 residues. Trimming cost V 4 bases and J 2 bases, with 10 bases left between them. CDR3: CASSAPSTGANVLTF. The CDR3, as DNA: TGTGCCAGCAGCGCGCCCAGCACTGGGGCCAACGTCCTGACTTTC.

The chain carries TRBV5-1 and TRBJ2-7; 8 nucleotides align to TRBD1. The germline CDR1 and CDR2 sequences are SGHRS and YFSETQ. J gave up 1 base and V 0 bases, and 6 bases lay outside the gene matches. This CDR3 spans 16 amino acids. This CDR3 reads CASSLGPGQVSYEQYF. The CDR3 region has the DNA TGCGCCAGCAGCTTGGGACCGGGACAGGTTTCCTACGAGCAGTACTTC.

This chain links TRBV27 with TRBJ2-1, with D perhaps TRBD2 (6 bases). V lost 4 bases and J 6 bases, leaving 13 bases between the germline ends. Per the germline V gene, CDR1 is MNHEY and CDR2 is SMNVEV (reference sequence). There are 14 residues in the CDR3. The CDR3 is CASSSRTNFNEQFF. The CDR3 DNA reads TGTGCCAGCAGTTCCCGGACTAATTTCAATGAGCAGTTCTTC.

This chain connects TRBV2 to TRBJ1-3, with D perhaps matching TRBD1 (5 bases). This CDR3 region has 15 residues. Per germline, CDR1 SNHLY and CDR2 FYNNEI. V was pared by 3 bases and J by 4 bases, with 13 bases between. This chain's CDR3 is CASSDIRRGGNTIYF. As DNA, the CDR3 is TGTGCCAGCAGTGACATCCGAAGGGGAGGAAACACCATATATTTT.

V is TRBV4-2 and J is TRBJ1-5; 8 bases fit TRBD1. V dropped 4 bases and J dropped 1; count of bases not matched to a gene: 12. The CDR3 sequence is 18 residues long. Germline CDR1 LGHNA, CDR2 YNFKEQ. The CDR3 DNA is TGTGCCAGCAGCCCCTCCCTTCAGGACAGGGTCAGCAATCAGCCCCAGCATTTT. Its protein is CASSPSLQDRVSNQPQHF.

The rearrangement uses TRBV28 and TRBJ2-1, with D tentatively TRBD1 or TRBD2 (6 bases each). The CDR3 length is 14 residues. V lost 5 bases and J 2 bases, leaving 10 bases between the germline ends. CDR1 is MDHEN and CDR2 is SYDVKM in the germline V gene. The DNA for the CDR3 is TGTGCCAGCAGTGGCGGGACAACCTACAATGAGCAGTTCTTC. Encoded protein: CASSGGTTYNEQFF.

The CDR3 region is CASSKLGDQPQHF. The CDR3 DNA sequence: TGTGCCAGCAGCAAATTAGGTGATCAGCCCCAGCATTTT. The rearrangement uses TRBV11-2 and TRBJ1-5; D is unresolved. Trimming took off 5 bases at V and 5 bases at J, with 10 bases between the two ends. This CDR3 comprises 13 residues. From germline, CDR1 is SGHAT and CDR2 FQNNGV.

This chain links TRBV28 with TRBJ2-7, with D perhaps TRBD2 (5 bases). The CDR3 extends over 14 amino acids. CDR1 is MDHEN and CDR2 is SYDVKM in the germline V gene. V lost 6 bases and J lost 0, with 12 bases in between. The CDR3 region is CASSLHGDSYEQYF. As DNA, the CDR3 is TGTGCCAGCAGCCTACACGGGGACTCCTACGAGCAGTACTTC.

The chain employs TRBV4-2 and TRBJ2-7; perhaps TRBD2 as D (5 bases). The ends were cut back, 2 bases at V and 7 bases at J, with 9 bases in the middle. The CDR3 spans 12 residues. Germline loops: CDR1 LGHNA, CDR2 YNFKEQ. The CDR3 DNA sequence: TGTGCCAGCAGCCAACATACGGGGGAGCAGTACTTC. Protein product: CASSQHTGEQYF.

Written as DNA, the CDR3 is TGTGCCAGCAGCCTCTACCAAGGGACAGGGCCCTACAGCAATCAGCCCCAGCATTTT. Encoded protein: CASSLYQGTGPYSNQPQHF. The rearrangement uses TRBV7-8 and TRBJ1-5; 9 bases match TRBD1. J gave up 1 base and V 5 bases, and 15 bases lay outside the gene matches. Germline assignment: CDR1 SGHVS and CDR2 FQNEAQ. This CDR3 region has 19 residues. Drawing the rest from reference TRBV7-8 and TRBJ1-5, the complete variable domain is GAGVSQSPRYKVAKRGQDVALRCDPISGHVSLFWYQQALGQGPEFLTYFQNEAQLDKSGLPSDRFFAERPEGSVSTLKIQRTQQEDSAVYLCASSLYQGTGPYSNQPQHFGDGTRLSIL.

The rearrangement joins TRBV28 to TRBJ2-5; D is perhaps TRBD1 (6 bases). V was clipped by 5 bases and J by 4 bases, with 14 bases between them. This CDR3 is 14 amino acids long. Germline V gives CDR1 MDHEN, CDR2 SYDVKM. The CDR3 coding sequence is TGTGCCAGCAGTCCACAGGGAAATGGAGAGACCCAGTACTTC. Its translation is CASSPQGNGETQYF.

This chain uses TRBV5-6 with TRBJ2-7, with unresolved D. There are 13 residues in the CDR3. CDR1 is SGHDT and CDR2 is YYEEEE in the germline V gene. Trimming took 3 bases from V and 2 from J, leaving 9 bases between them. The CDR3 loop is CASSSRVPYEQYF. The CDR3 coding sequence is TGTGCCAGCAGCTCTAGGGTTCCCTACGAGCAGTACTTC.

J is TRBJ1-1 and V is TRBV5-6, with D maybe TRBD1 (5 bases). The germline CDR1 and CDR2 sequences are SGHDT and YYEEEE. V was trimmed by 2 bases and J by 1 base, leaving 15 bases between them. CDR3 length equals 16 residues. As DNA, the CDR3 is TGTGCCAGCAGCTTTTCCGTCAGGGTCGGGAACACTGAAGCTTTCTTT. Protein: CASSFSVRVGNTEAFF.